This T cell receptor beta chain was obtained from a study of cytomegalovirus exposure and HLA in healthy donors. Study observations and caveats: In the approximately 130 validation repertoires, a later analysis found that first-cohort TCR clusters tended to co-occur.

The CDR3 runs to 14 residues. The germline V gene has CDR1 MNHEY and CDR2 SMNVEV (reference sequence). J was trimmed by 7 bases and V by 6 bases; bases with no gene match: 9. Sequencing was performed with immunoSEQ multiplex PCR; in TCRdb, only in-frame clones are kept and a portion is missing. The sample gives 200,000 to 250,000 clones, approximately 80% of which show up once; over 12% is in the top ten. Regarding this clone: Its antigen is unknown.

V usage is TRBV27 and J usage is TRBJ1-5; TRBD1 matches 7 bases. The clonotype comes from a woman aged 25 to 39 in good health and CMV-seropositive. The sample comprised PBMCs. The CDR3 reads CASSRQGFGQPQHF. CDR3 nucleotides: TGTGCCAGCAGCCGACAGGGATTCGGGCAGCCCCAGCATTTT.